Each of the 18 T cell receptor beta chains below was sequenced from the same sample in a study of radiotherapy plus CTLA-4 blockade in lung cancer (dated by TCRdb to about 2018). Libraries were prepared through the immunoSEQ multiplex PCR assay. As stored in TCRdb, this immuneACCESS dataset retains in-frame rearrangements with V and J assigned. A fraction of the clones does not appear; measured against another copy, unresolved V genes explain less than half of the discrepancy, and the remainder lacks a known reason. This sample comprises about 97,000 clones, 65% to 80% of them detected only once. The top ten clones comprise 2.5% to 3.5% of the sample. The material was peripheral blood, obtained from a patient treated with radiotherapy plus ipilimumab. These receptors came from a human donor with non-small cell lung cancer who had a partial response to radiotherapy plus ipilimumab. Some clones in this sample may be carry-over from other donors' samples.

The J gene is TRBJ2-3, the V gene TRBV6-5, with D possibly matching TRBD2 (6 bases). CDR1 and CDR2 (germline): MNHEY, SVGAGI. V was cut by 0 bases and J by 2 bases, with 9 bases left in between. The CDR3 is 15 residues long. The CDR3 reads CASSYSSGYTDTQYF. CDR3 nucleotide sequence: TGTGCCAGCAGTTACTCTAGCGGTTACACAGATACGCAGTATTTT.

The J gene is TRBJ2-6, the V gene TRBV10-3; D gene ambiguous. The CDR3 loop spans 15 amino acids. CDR1 and CDR2 from the germline V gene are ENHRY and SYGVKD. The V end was cut by 4 bases, the J end by 2 bases, with 9 bases between. In DNA form, the CDR3 reads TGTGCCATCAGTGGCGGCAGTACTGGGGCCAACGTCCTGACTTTC. Its protein product is CAISGGSTGANVLTF.

The chain carries TRBV18 and TRBJ1-2, with TRBD1 as a possible D gene (6 bases). With 2 bases removed from V and 11 bases from J, the gap between germline ends came to 18 bases. The CDR3 consists of 14 residues. CDR1 and CDR2 from the germline V gene are KGHSH and LQKENI. The CDR3 sequence is CASSPSPLQGSYTF. The DNA for the CDR3 is TGTGCCAGCTCACCAAGCCCCCTACAGGGCTCGTACACCTTC.

The chain couples TRBV4-1 to TRBJ1-4; D gene ambiguous. V lost 1 base, J lost 7 bases, and 7 bases lay in between. In germline, CDR1 is MGHRA, CDR2 YSYEKL. The CDR3 runs 13 residues. DNA for the CDR3: TGCGCCAGCAGCCAAGTGAACGGTGAAAAACTGTTTTTT. Encoded protein: CASSQVNGEKLFF.

The V and J genes are TRBV7-8 and TRBJ1-1, with unresolved D. This CDR3 comprises 14 residues. CDR1 is SGHVS and CDR2 is FQNEAQ in the germline V gene. With 0 bases removed from V and 2 bases from J, the gap between germline ends came to 7 bases. The CDR3 DNA sequence: TGTGCCAGCAGCTTAGCTGGCAGAAACACTGAAGCTTTCTTT. Translated: CASSLAGRNTEAFF.

This clone was seen a handful of times. The rearrangement uses TRBV28 and TRBJ2-5, with D perhaps TRBD2 (6 bases). The DNA matches TRBJ2-7 better at its end, which makes the J call doubtful. Germline CDR1 reads MDHEN; CDR2 reads SYDVKM. The CDR3 loop spans 15 amino acids. The chain's CDR3 is CASSLLGSGAYEQYF. In nucleotides, the CDR3 is TGTGCCAGCAGTTTATTGGGTAGCGGAGCCTACGAGCAGTACTTC.

A few counts support this clone. J is TRBJ2-7 and V is TRBV29-1, with D perhaps matching TRBD2 (5 bases). The CDR3 loop spans 12 amino acids. Per the germline V gene, CDR1 is SQVTM and CDR2 is ANQGSEA. With 5 bases removed from V and 2 bases from J, the gap between germline ends came to 10 bases. The CDR3 nucleotides are TGCAGCGTTAGGACTTTTACCTACGAGCAGTACTTC. It encodes CSVRTFTYEQYF.

The chain carries TRBV6-5 and TRBJ1-4, with 10 bases aligning to TRBD1. The length of the CDR3 is 15 residues. CDR1 and CDR2 (germline): MNHEY, SVGAGI. V shed 6 bases, J shed 8 bases, and the junction held 9 bases outside the gene matches. The CDR3 loop is CASSTGTGVGEKLFF. The CDR3 nucleotides read TGTGCCAGCAGCACAGGGACAGGGGTCGGGGAAAAACTGTTTTTT.

The chain carries TRBV5-1 and TRBJ2-5; 13 bases fit TRBD2. Germline V gives CDR1 SGHRS, CDR2 YFSETQ. Germline trimming cut 0 bases from V and 11 bases from J; bases unmatched to any gene: 7. This CDR3 has 15 residues. The CDR3 sequence: CASSLAGTSGTEQYF. The CDR3 coding sequence is TGCGCCAGCAGCTTGGCCGGGACTAGCGGGACAGAGCAGTACTTC.

The V gene is TRBV7-3, the J gene TRBJ1-2; D remains unclear. The CDR3 sequence is 13 residues long. Germline CDR1 is SGHTA and CDR2 is FQGTGA. V was shortened by 3 bases and J by 7 bases, with 12 bases between the two germline ends. The CDR3: CASSFSGMTGYTF. CDR3 bases: TGTGCCAGCAGCTTCTCGGGGATGACTGGCTACACCTTC.

This clone has just a few counts. The gene calls are TRBV7-8 and TRBJ1-1; a possible D gene is TRBD1 (6 bases). The germline CDR1 and CDR2 sequences are SGHVS and FQNEAQ. Trimming cost V 5 bases and J 0 bases, with 16 bases left between them. The CDR3 is made up of 16 amino acids. The CDR3 loop is CASSNHRDRLNTEAFF. CDR3 sequence (DNA): TGTGCCAGCAGCAACCACAGAGACAGGCTGAACACTGAAGCTTTCTTT.

V is TRBV19 and J is TRBJ2-1; 7 bases map to TRBD2. CDR3 size: 13 residues. Germline lookup yields CDR1 LNHDA and CDR2 SQIVND (reference sequence). V lost 0 bases, J lost 12 bases, and 5 bases stayed unmatched. CDR3 protein: CASSIDRTRLQFF. CDR3 in DNA: TGTGCCAGTAGTATAGACCGGACTAGACTGCAGTTCTTC.

This chain joins TRBV30 and TRBJ2-5, with 13 bases lining up with TRBD2. The CDR3 covers 12 residues. Germline loops: CDR1 GTSNPN, CDR2 SVGIG (reference sequence). V lost 0 bases to trimming and J lost 14 bases; unmatched junction nucleotides: 3. The CDR3 region has the DNA TGTGCCTGGAGTGTACTAGCGGGAGGGGACTACTTC. It specifies CAWSVLAGGDYF. Complete variable domain (other parts from reference TRBV30 and TRBJ2-5): SQTIHQWPATLVQPVGSPLSLECTVEGTSNPNLYWYRQAAGRGLQLLFYSVGIGQISSEVPQNLSASRPQDRQFILSSKKLLLSDSGFYLCAWSVLAGGDYFGPGTRLLVL.

The genes are TRBV18 and TRBJ1-2; a possible D gene is TRBD1 (6 bases). The germline V gene encodes CDR1 KGHSH and CDR2 LQKENI. CDR3 length equals 15 residues. V lost 3 bases and J lost 0, with 11 bases in between. The CDR3 here is CASSPSGQPNYGYTF. The CDR3 region has the DNA TGTGCCAGCTCACCGTCGGGACAACCTAACTATGGCTACACCTTC.

The chain combines TRBV2 with TRBJ2-5, with 7 nucleotides matching TRBD1. Germline assignment: CDR1 SNHLY and CDR2 FYNNEI. The CDR3 is 14 amino acids. V lost 5 bases and J lost 3; bases outside the gene matches: 6. Written as DNA, the CDR3 is TGTGCCAGCAGTAAGGGGGCGATTGAAGAGACCCAGTACTTC. It specifies CASSKGAIEETQYF. Supplemented by reference TRBV2 and TRBJ2-5, the full variable domain reads EPEVTQTPSHQVTQMGQEVILRCVPISNHLYFYWYRQILGQKVEFLVSFYNNEISEKSEIFDDQFSVERPDGSNFTLKIRSTKLEDSAMYFCASSKGAIEETQYFGPGTRLLVL.

The rearrangement joins TRBV7-3 to TRBJ1-1; D is unresolved. CDR3 length: 13 residues. CDR1 and CDR2 from the germline V gene are SGHTA and FQGTGA. V dropped 6 bases and J dropped 1 base, with 9 bases sitting between them. This CDR3 is CASSLQANTEAFF. The CDR3 DNA reads as TGTGCCAGCAGTTTACAAGCGAACACTGAAGCTTTCTTT.

J is TRBJ2-1 and V is TRBV19; weak D call: TRBD1 (6 bases). With 2 bases removed from V and 4 bases from J, the gap between germline ends came to 15 bases. Germline-derived CDR1 and CDR2 are LNHDA and SQIVND (reference sequence). The CDR3 length is 16 residues. CDR3 sequence (DNA): TGTGCCAGTAGTATACGATCGGACAGTTATTACAATGAGCAGTTCTTC. Protein product: CASSIRSDSYYNEQFF.

This clone was observed a handful of times. This sequence joins TRBV7-8 and TRBJ2-7; a possible D gene is TRBD2 (5 bases). This CDR3 has 14 amino acids. V lost 4 bases and J 4 bases, leaving 14 bases between the germline ends. Germline CDR1 reads SGHVS; CDR2 reads FQNEAQ. The CDR3 loop is CASSSHSGGYEQYF. Written as DNA, the CDR3 is TGTGCCAGCAGCTCCCACAGCGGTGGGTACGAGCAGTACTTC.